The clone carrying this T cell receptor beta chain was seen just once. Its antigen is not known. The data stem from a study of T cell repertoires in cytomegalovirus infection. Study-wide background: Public TCR beta signatures were indicative of both CMV infection and a matching HLA type. General study results and limits: CMV-specific HLA-C-restricted TCR beta clonotypes dominated the ex vivo response. Based on cumulative public TCR beta family frequency, carriers of CMV plus the relevant HLA were identified.

TCRdb redid the calling of the reads with MiXCR, one entry per CDR3 protein. The profile covers around 450,000 distinct CDR3 sequences, with roughly 30% appearing a single time and around 15% taken by the ten largest. Trimming shortened V by 0 bases and J by 7 bases, and 10 bases separated the two germline ends. Germline V CDR1 and CDR2: PRHDT, FYEKMQ (reference sequence). This CDR3 contains 14 residues. The chain employs TRBV13 and TRBJ1-5; the D gene is possibly TRBD1 (6 bases). The sequencing input was PBMCs. The TCR was taken from a human donor in good health (CMV status not recorded). Some clones in this sample may be carry-over from other donors' samples. The DNA of the CDR3 is TGTGCCAGCAGCTTAGGACAGGGTCACCAGCCCCAGCATTTT. Its translation: CASSLGQGHQPQHF.